These 11 T cell receptor beta chains came from one sample sequenced in a study of tissue T cells after allogeneic stem cell transplantation. Steroid-refractory graft-versus-host disease after allogeneic hematopoietic cell transplant qualified adults for prospective research-autopsy enrollment. Profiling relied on immunoSEQ multiplex PCR, and the TCRdb table lists in-frame clones only, not all of them. The table lists around 2,700 clones, about 61% of them singletons. Specimen: descending colon tissue, collected at autopsy. Receptors originate from a male patient at least 60 years old with steroid-refractory graft-versus-host disease after an allogeneic stem cell transplant. The graft donor may be the source of some T cells.

CDR3 region: CASSLVNRGGGVTQYF. Here the CDR3 DNA reads TGTGCCAGCAGCTTAGTCAACAGAGGGGGAGGCGTTACGCAGTATTTT. The V gene is TRBV7-2, the J gene TRBJ2-3, with D possibly being TRBD1 or TRBD2 (6 bases each). The CDR3 spans 16 residues. The V end lost 1 base, the J end lost 8 bases, and 19 bases lay between the germline ends. CDR1 is SGHTA, CDR2 FQGNSA, per germline.

The chain employs TRBV6-5 and TRBJ2-2; D unresolved. The CDR3 spans 14 residues. CDR1 is MNHEY and CDR2 is SVGAGI in the germline V gene. Trimming took off 6 bases at V and 1 base at J, with 9 bases between the two ends. CDR3: CASRPRGNTGELFF. For the CDR3, the DNA is TGTGCCAGCAGACCGAGAGGGAACACCGGGGAGCTGTTTTTT.

The V and J genes are TRBV18 and TRBJ1-4; D is ambiguous. Germline V CDR1 and CDR2: KGHSH, LQKENI. This CDR3 region has 14 residues. With 2 bases removed from V and 7 bases from J, the gap between germline ends came to 11 bases. The CDR3 nucleotides are TGTGCCAGCTCACCAGGAACACCAGTTGAAAAACTGTTTTTT. Encoded protein: CASSPGTPVEKLFF.

The chain employs TRBV27 and TRBJ2-7, with TRBD1 matching over 10 bases. CDR1 and CDR2 (germline): MNHEY, SMNVEV (reference sequence). The CDR3 totals 16 residues. V shed 1 base, J shed 5 bases, and the junction held 8 bases outside the gene matches. The CDR3 DNA sequence: TGTGCCAGCAGTTTATGGGGGACAGGGGTTACCCACGAGCAGTACTTC. It is translated as CASSLWGTGVTHEQYF.

V usage is TRBV7-3 and J usage is TRBJ2-1; TRBD2 agrees at 12 bases. V trimming: 5 bases; J trimming: 4 bases; junction bases outside the gene matches: 3. The CDR3 runs to 15 residues. Looked up from germline, CDR1 is SGHTA and CDR2 is FQGTGA. The CDR3 DNA reads as TGTGCCAGCAGCGTCGGGACTAGCGGGTACAATGAGCAGTTCTTC. This codes for CASSVGTSGYNEQFF.

This chain joins TRBV5-1 and TRBJ1-1; D not resolved. The ends were cut back, 9 bases at V and 1 base at J, with 10 bases in the middle. CDR1 is SGHRS, CDR2 YFSETQ, per germline. The CDR3 length is 12 residues. The CDR3 coding sequence is TGCGCCAACCCTTACAGGAACACTGAAGCTTTCTTT. As protein: CANPYRNTEAFF.

This clone turned up a few times. The chain combines TRBV7-3 with TRBJ2-1, with 11 positions matching TRBD2. This CDR3 is built from 16 residues. Germline loops: CDR1 SGHTA, CDR2 FQGTGA. V shed 0 bases, J shed 4 bases, and the junction held 2 bases outside the gene matches. The DNA of the CDR3 is TGTGCCAGCAGCTTAACGTCTAGCGGGGGGTACAATGAGCAGTTCTTC. It specifies CASSLTSSGGYNEQFF.

The chain joins TRBV7-2 to TRBJ2-7; TRBD1 matches at 8 bases. This CDR3 region has 15 residues. Germline CDR1 SGHTA, CDR2 FQGNSA. V trimming: 7 bases; J trimming: 2 bases; junction bases outside the gene matches: 10. The CDR3 region has the DNA TGTGCCAGCACCCAGGGGGCGGGACAGCCCTACGAGCAGTACTTC. Amino acids: CASTQGAGQPYEQYF.

V is TRBV18 and J is TRBJ1-2; D is unclear. V was clipped by 0 bases and J by 3 bases, with 8 bases between them. Germline CDR1 is KGHSH and CDR2 is LQKENI. The CDR3 runs to 14 residues. CDR3 nucleotide sequence: TGTGCCAGCTCACCACCTCTACGGTACTATGGCTACACCTTC. Its protein product is CASSPPLRYYGYTF.

V and J are TRBV12-5 and TRBJ1-5; no reliable D call. Germline loops: CDR1 LGHNT, CDR2 FRNRAP. The CDR3 runs to 13 residues. Deletions cut 2 bases from V and 3 bases from J, with 5 bases between. The CDR3 region is CASGLNPNQPQHF. In DNA, the CDR3 is TGTGCTAGTGGTTTGAACCCCAATCAGCCCCAGCATTTT.

By share of the sample, this clone is medium-sized (0.01 to 0.1%). V usage is TRBV7-3 and J usage is TRBJ1-1; no firm D call. The CDR3 contains 13 residues. Trimming pared 5 bases from V and 5 bases from J, leaving 12 bases between. Per the germline V gene, CDR1 is SGHTA and CDR2 is FQGTGA. Written as DNA, the CDR3 is TGTGCCAGCAGCCCACTTCTTGGTACTGAAGCTTTCTTT. Residues: CASSPLLGTEAFF.